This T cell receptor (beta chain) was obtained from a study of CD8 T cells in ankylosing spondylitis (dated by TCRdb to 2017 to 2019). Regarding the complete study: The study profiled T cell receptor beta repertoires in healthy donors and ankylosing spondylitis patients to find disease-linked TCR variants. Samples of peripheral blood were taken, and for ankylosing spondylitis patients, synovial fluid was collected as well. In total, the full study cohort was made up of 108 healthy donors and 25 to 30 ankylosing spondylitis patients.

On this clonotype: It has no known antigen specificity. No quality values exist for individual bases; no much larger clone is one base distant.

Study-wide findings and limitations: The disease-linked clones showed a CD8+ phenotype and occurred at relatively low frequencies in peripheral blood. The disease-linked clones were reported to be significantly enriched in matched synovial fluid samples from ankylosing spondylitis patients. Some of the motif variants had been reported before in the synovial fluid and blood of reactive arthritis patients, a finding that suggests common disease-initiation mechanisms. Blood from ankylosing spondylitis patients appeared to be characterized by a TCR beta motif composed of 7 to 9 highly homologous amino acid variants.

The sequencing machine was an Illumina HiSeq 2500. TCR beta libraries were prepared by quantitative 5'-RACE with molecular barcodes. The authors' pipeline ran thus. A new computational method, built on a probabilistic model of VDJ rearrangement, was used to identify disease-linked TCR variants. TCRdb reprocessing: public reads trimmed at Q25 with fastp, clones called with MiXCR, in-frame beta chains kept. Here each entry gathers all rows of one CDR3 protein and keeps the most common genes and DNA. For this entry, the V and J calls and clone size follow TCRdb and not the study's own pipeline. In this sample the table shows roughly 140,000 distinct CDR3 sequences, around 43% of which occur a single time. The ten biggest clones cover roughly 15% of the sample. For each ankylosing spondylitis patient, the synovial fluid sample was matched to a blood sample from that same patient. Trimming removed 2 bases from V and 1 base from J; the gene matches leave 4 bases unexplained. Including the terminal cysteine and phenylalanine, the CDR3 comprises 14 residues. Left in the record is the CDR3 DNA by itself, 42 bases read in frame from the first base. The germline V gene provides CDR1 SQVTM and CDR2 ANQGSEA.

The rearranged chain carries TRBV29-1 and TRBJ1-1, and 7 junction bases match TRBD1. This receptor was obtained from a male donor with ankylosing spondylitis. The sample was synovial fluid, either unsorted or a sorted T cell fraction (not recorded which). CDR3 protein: CSVEWWDRNTEAFF. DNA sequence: TGCAGCGTTGAATGGTGGGACAGGAACACTGAAGCTTTCTTT.